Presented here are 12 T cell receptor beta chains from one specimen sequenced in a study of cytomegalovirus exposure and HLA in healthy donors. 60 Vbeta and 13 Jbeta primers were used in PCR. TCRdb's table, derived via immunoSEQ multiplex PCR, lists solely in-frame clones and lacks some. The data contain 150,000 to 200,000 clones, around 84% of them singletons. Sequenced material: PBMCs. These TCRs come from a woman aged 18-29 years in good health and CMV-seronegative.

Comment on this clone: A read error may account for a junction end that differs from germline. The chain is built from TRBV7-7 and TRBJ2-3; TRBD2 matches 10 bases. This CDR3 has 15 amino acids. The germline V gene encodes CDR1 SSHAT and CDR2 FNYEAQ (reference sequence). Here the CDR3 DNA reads TGTGCTAGCAGTTCCGGGACTAGCGTCACAGATACGCAGTATTTT. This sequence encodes CASSSGTSVTDTQYF.

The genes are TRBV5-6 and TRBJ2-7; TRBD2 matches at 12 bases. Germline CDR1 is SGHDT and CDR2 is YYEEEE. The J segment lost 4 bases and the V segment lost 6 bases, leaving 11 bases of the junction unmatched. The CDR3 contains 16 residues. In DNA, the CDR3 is TGTGCCAGCACCCTCTGGAGTCTAGCGGGAGGGTACGAGCAGTACTTC. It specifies CASTLWSLAGGYEQYF.

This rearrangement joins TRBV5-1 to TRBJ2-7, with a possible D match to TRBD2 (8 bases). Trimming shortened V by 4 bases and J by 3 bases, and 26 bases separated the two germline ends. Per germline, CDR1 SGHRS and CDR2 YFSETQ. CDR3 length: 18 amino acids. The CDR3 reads CASSPWGTRGRGDYEQYF. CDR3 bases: TGCGCCAGCAGCCCCTGGGGGACTAGGGGGCGCGGAGACTACGAGCAGTACTTC.

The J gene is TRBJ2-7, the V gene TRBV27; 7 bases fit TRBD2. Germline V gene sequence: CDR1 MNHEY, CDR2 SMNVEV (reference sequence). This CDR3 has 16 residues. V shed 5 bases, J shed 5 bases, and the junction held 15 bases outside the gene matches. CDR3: CASSPPTSALPHEQYF. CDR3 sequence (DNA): TGTGCCAGCAGTCCTCCCACTAGCGCCCTCCCCCACGAGCAGTACTTC.

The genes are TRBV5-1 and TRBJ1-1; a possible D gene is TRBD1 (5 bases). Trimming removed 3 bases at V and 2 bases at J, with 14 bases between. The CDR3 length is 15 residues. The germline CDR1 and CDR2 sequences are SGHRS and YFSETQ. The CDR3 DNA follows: TGCGCCAGCAGCTGGGACGGGGAGGGAAACACTGAAGCTTTCTTT. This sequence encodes CASSWDGEGNTEAFF.

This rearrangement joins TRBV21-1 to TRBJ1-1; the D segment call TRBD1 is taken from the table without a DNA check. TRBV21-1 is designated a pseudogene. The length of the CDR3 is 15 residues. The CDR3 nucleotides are TGTGCCAGCAGCAAAAGGGCAGGGCTACGTTCTGAAGCTTTCTTT. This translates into CASSKRAGLRSEAFF.

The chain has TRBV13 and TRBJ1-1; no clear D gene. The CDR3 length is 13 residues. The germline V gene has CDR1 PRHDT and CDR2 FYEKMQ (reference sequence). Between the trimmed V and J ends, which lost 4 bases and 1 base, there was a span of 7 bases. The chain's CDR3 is CASSSGKNTEAFF. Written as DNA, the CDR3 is TGTGCCAGCAGCTCCGGGAAGAACACTGAAGCTTTCTTT.

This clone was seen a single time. The DNA for the CDR3 is TGTGCCAGCATTCCGGGGGGGATCCAAGAGACCCAGTACTTC. Translated: CASIPGGIQETQYF. The V and J genes are TRBV6-6 and TRBJ2-5; TRBD2 aligns across 8 bases. Unmatched junction bases numbered 5, after V lost 7 bases and J lost 1 base. Germline V gene sequence: CDR1 MNHNY, CDR2 SVGAGI (reference sequence). This CDR3 region has 14 residues.

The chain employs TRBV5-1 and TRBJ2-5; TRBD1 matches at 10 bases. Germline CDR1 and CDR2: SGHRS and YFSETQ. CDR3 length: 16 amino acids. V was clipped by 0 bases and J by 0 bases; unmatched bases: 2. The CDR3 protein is CASSLAGQGYQETQYF. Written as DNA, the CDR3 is TGCGCCAGCAGCTTGGCGGGACAGGGGTACCAAGAGACCCAGTACTTC.

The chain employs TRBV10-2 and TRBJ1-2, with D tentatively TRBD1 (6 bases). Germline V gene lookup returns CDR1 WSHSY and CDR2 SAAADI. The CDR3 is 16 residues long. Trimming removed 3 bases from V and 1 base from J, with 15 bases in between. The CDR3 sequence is CASSEGSTGLNYGYTF. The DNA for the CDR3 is TGCGCCAGCAGTGAAGGTAGTACAGGGCTTAACTATGGCTACACCTTC.

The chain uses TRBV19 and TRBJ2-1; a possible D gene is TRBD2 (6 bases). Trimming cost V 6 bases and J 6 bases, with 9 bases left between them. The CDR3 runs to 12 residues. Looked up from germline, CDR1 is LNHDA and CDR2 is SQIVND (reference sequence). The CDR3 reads CASSGTFNEQFF. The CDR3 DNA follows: TGTGCCAGTAGCGGGACTTTCAATGAGCAGTTCTTC.

The CDR3, as DNA: TGTGCCAGCAGCCAAGGACCCAGAACAAGAGGGGAGACCCAGTACTTC. Translation gives CASSQGPRTRGETQYF. The chain couples TRBV14 to TRBJ2-5; possible D gene TRBD2, 5 bases. The germline V gene has CDR1 SGHDN and CDR2 FVKESK. V was cut by 1 base and J by 5 bases, with 17 bases left in between. The CDR3 covers 16 residues.